Listed here are 20 T cell receptor beta chains from one sample, sequenced in a study of cytomegalovirus exposure and HLA in healthy donors. The PCR had 60 Vbeta and 13 Jbeta primers. Repertoires were generated with immunoSEQ multiplex PCR, while TCRdb's copy carries only in-frame clones and drops some. Among some 190,000 clones listed, about 81% were seen once. The specimen sequenced was PBMCs. The source of these receptors is a man aged 35-49 years in good health and CMV-seronegative.

Turning to this clone: The sample carries other DNA sequences with the same CDR3. The chain combines TRBV27 with TRBJ2-7; 8 nucleotides match TRBD1. V lost 5 bases to trimming and J lost 2 bases; unmatched junction nucleotides: 5. CDR1 and CDR2 (germline): MNHEY, SMNVEV (reference sequence). This CDR3 is built from 14 residues. Written as DNA, the CDR3 is TGTGCCAGCAGTCCCTGGACAGGGACCTACGAGCAGTACTTC. Amino acids: CASSPWTGTYEQYF.

This clone came up a few times. The chain joins TRBV30 to TRBJ2-2, with 8 bases lining up with TRBD2. V shed 3 bases and J 3 bases; nucleotides not matched to a gene: 9. Germline V gene sequence: CDR1 GTSNPN, CDR2 SVGIG (reference sequence). The CDR3 runs 16 residues. DNA of the CDR3: TGTGCCTGGAGGTCCGGGCGGGGGGCCTACACCGGGGAGCTGTTTTTT. Translating gives CAWRSGRGAYTGELFF.

This rearrangement joins TRBV5-1 to TRBJ2-5; D unclear. This CDR3 is 14 amino acids long. Trimming removed 0 bases at V and 1 base at J, with 7 bases between. Germline V gene sequence: CDR1 SGHRS, CDR2 YFSETQ. Written as DNA, the CDR3 is TGCGCCAGCAGCTTGGCGTGGCTCCAAGAGACCCAGTACTTC. It yields the protein CASSLAWLQETQYF.

V gene TRBV27 combines with J gene TRBJ1-1, with D perhaps TRBD1 (6 bases). Germline values: CDR1 MNHEY, CDR2 SMNVEV (reference sequence). The CDR3 length is 18 residues. V lost 3 bases, J lost 1 base, and 21 bases lay in between. The CDR3 here is CASSFLFRGAAGNTEAFF. CDR3 nucleotide sequence: TGTGCCAGCAGTTTTTTGTTTCGGGGGGCGGCTGGGAACACTGAAGCTTTCTTT.

The rearrangement joins TRBV9 to TRBJ2-1, with TRBD2 as a possible D gene (5 bases). CDR1 is SGDLS and CDR2 is YYNGEE in the germline V gene. The V end was cut by 0 bases, the J end by 10 bases, with 17 bases between. The CDR3 is 15 amino acids. The CDR3 loop is CASSVESSSAGEQFF. The CDR3 coding sequence is TGTGCCAGCAGCGTAGAGTCTAGTAGCGCCGGGGAGCAGTTCTTC.

This sequence joins TRBV28 and TRBJ2-5; TRBD2 agrees at 7 bases. This CDR3 is built from 15 residues. Losses at the gene ends were 4 bases for V and 1 base for J; bases not matched to a gene: 6. Germline V gene lookup returns CDR1 MDHEN and CDR2 SYDVKM. The CDR3 nucleotides are TGTGCCAGCAGTTCGGGGGGTTCATTCCAAGAGACCCAGTACTTC. Translating it yields CASSSGGSFQETQYF. The variable domain in full, completed from reference TRBV28 and TRBJ2-5, reads DVKVTQSSRYLVKRTGEKVFLECVQDMDHENMFWYRQDPGLGLRLIYFSYDVKMKEKGDIPEGYSVSREKKERFSLILESASTNQTSMYLCASSSGGSFQETQYFGPGTRLLVL.

The V call is TRBV27, the J call TRBJ2-7; maybe TRBD2 (6 bases). The V and J ends lost 2 bases and 3 bases respectively, with 17 bases between them. This CDR3 contains 16 residues. CDR1 is MNHEY, CDR2 SMNVEV, per germline (reference sequence). The chain's CDR3 is CASSLTVPGRNYEQYF. CDR3 DNA sequence: TGTGCCAGCAGTTTAACGGTTCCAGGGAGGAACTACGAGCAGTACTTC.

This sequence joins TRBV5-1 and TRBJ2-3; D is ambiguous. The V gene's germline CDR1 is SGHRS and CDR2 YFSETQ. The V and J ends lost 0 bases and 2 bases respectively, with 4 bases between them. This CDR3 has 13 amino acids. The chain's CDR3 is CASSLDFTDTQYF. The CDR3 bases are TGCGCCAGCAGCTTGGACTTCACAGATACGCAGTATTTT.

This clone was counted once. The chain joins TRBV29-1 to TRBJ2-7; no firm D call. Germline V gene data show CDR1 as SQVTM and CDR2 as ANQGSEA. With 4 bases removed from V and 4 bases from J, the gap between germline ends came to 8 bases. The CDR3 runs 11 residues. The CDR3 DNA follows: TGCAGCGTTGGGTCCCAGTACGAGCAGTACTTC. Translating gives CSVGSQYEQYF.

The chain recombines TRBV5-5 with TRBJ2-7, with D possibly matching TRBD1 (6 bases). Germline CDR1 SGHKS, CDR2 YYEKEE (reference sequence). V lost 3 bases and J lost 1, with 11 bases in between. This CDR3 has 14 amino acids. The CDR3 nucleotides read TGTGCCAGCAGCTACACAGGGAATTCCTACGAGCAGTACTTC. Translated: CASSYTGNSYEQYF.

V gene TRBV4-1 combines with J gene TRBJ1-2, with 7 nucleotides matching TRBD1. CDR1 is MGHRA, CDR2 YSYEKL, per germline. Trimming took 3 bases from V and 4 from J; bases not matched to a gene: 8. The CDR3 is 15 residues long. This CDR3 reads CASSHPRDRGYGYTF. DNA for the CDR3: TGCGCCAGCAGCCACCCAAGGGACAGAGGCTATGGCTACACCTTC.

Worth noting for this clone: This same CDR3 is encoded by further DNA sequences in the sample. This sequence joins TRBV11-3 and TRBJ2-3; D is uncertain. Germline V gene sequence: CDR1 SGHNT, CDR2 YENEEA. V lost 0 bases to trimming and J lost 3 bases, with 7 bases between them. CDR3 size: 14 residues. CDR3 DNA: TGTGCCAGCAGCTTAGAGGCAGATACAGATACGCAGTATTTT. Protein sequence: CASSLEADTDTQYF.

CDR3 region: CASSQVETTWGRTYEQYF. The CDR3 coding sequence is TGCGCCAGCAGCCAAGTCGAGACTACCTGGGGGAGGACCTACGAGCAGTACTTC. The V call is TRBV4-1, the J call TRBJ2-7; possibly TRBD2 for D (6 bases). Trimming shortened V by 1 base and J by 2 bases, and 21 bases separated the two germline ends. Germline V gene lookup returns CDR1 MGHRA and CDR2 YSYEKL. The CDR3 has 18 residues.

This clone was picked up a small number of times. The J gene is TRBJ1-2, the V gene TRBV11-2; 10 nucleotides agree with TRBD1. CDR3 length: 14 amino acids. Germline V CDR1 and CDR2: SGHAT, FQNNGV. Losses at the gene ends were 3 bases for V and 7 bases for J; bases not matched to a gene: 5. CDR3: CASSLTDRGLGYTF. DNA for the CDR3: TGTGCCAGCAGCTTGACCGACAGGGGGCTTGGCTACACCTTC.

This clone was detected a few times. J is TRBJ2-7 and V is TRBV6-5; weak D call: TRBD2 (6 bases). The germline gives CDR1 MNHEY, CDR2 SVGAGI. The CDR3 loop spans 12 amino acids. The V and J ends lost 6 bases and 6 bases respectively, with 12 bases between them. CDR3 DNA: TGTGCCAGCAGGCACGGGAGCGTCGAGCAGTACTTC. It encodes CASRHGSVEQYF.

The genes are TRBV7-2 and TRBJ1-2, with 7 nucleotides matching TRBD1. J lost 3 bases, V lost 1 base, and 2 bases had no gene match. Germline V gene data show CDR1 as SGHTA and CDR2 as FQGNSA. There are 14 residues in the CDR3. The CDR3 nucleotides are TGTGCCAGCAGCTTAGGACAGGGAGACTATGGCTACACCTTC. This encodes CASSLGQGDYGYTF.

This rearrangement joins TRBV4-2 to TRBJ2-3; TRBD2 matches at 9 bases. This CDR3 region has 16 residues. From germline, CDR1 is LGHNA and CDR2 YNFKEQ. J was trimmed by 5 bases and V by 5 bases; bases with no gene match: 11. This chain's CDR3 is CASSTQPGLAQDTQYF. In DNA form, the CDR3 reads TGTGCCAGCAGCACCCAACCGGGACTAGCTCAAGATACGCAGTATTTT.

This chain connects TRBV5-6 to TRBJ1-1; no reliable D call. Trimming pared 3 bases from V and 0 bases from J, leaving 9 bases between. Germline values: CDR1 SGHDT, CDR2 YYEEEE. This CDR3 comprises 14 residues. CDR3 bases: TGTGCCAGCAGCTCTATAACAGTGAACACTGAAGCTTTCTTT. This translates into CASSSITVNTEAFF.

This clone has just one count. The chain couples TRBV9 to TRBJ2-2; 9 nucleotides align to TRBD2. The CDR3 is 16 residues long. CDR1 and CDR2 from the germline V gene are SGDLS and YYNGEE. V lost 1 base to trimming and J lost 7 bases; unmatched junction nucleotides: 8. The CDR3 protein is CASSVFRGGAIGELFF. CDR3 in DNA: TGTGCCAGCAGCGTATTCCGCGGGGGGGCCATCGGGGAGCTGTTTTTT.

This clone occurred once. The V gene is TRBV6-1, the J gene TRBJ2-7, with D tentatively TRBD1 (6 bases). V was clipped by 3 bases and J by 3 bases, with 15 bases between them. The germline gives CDR1 MNHNS, CDR2 SASEGT. The CDR3 has 15 amino acids. For the CDR3, the DNA is TGTGCCAGCAGTGAGGCGCAGGGGATCTTCTACGAGCAGTACTTC. Its protein is CASSEAQGIFYEQYF.